This T cell receptor (beta chain) stems from a study of T cell responses to AZD1222 COVID-19 vaccine. Whole-study results and caveats: Researchers took repertoire samples only after the peak T cell response had come. With two AZD1222 doses given, Spike-specific TCR breadth and depth both rose. Regions 160-218 and 743-854 dominated among vaccine-associated CD4 TCRs spanning spike.

This table comes from immunoSEQ multiplex PCR, and its TCRdb copy is limited to in-frame clones, with some not included. The table has roughly 120,000 clones, about 91% seen once; the top ten hold over 6.5%. This clone was observed a single time. Its matching antigen is unknown. The germline CDR1 and CDR2 sequences are SQVTM and ANQGSEA. The CDR3 covers 13 residues. V was clipped by 4 bases and J by 0 bases, with 7 bases between them. The source material was peripheral blood, sampled on day 0 of AZD1222 vaccination. The TCR comes from an adult in good health. The chain combines TRBV29-1 with TRBJ2-1; no definite D call. CDR3 sequence reads: CSVGRSSYNEQFF. CDR3 bases: TGCAGCGTTGGGCGGAGCTCCTACAATGAGCAGTTCTTC.